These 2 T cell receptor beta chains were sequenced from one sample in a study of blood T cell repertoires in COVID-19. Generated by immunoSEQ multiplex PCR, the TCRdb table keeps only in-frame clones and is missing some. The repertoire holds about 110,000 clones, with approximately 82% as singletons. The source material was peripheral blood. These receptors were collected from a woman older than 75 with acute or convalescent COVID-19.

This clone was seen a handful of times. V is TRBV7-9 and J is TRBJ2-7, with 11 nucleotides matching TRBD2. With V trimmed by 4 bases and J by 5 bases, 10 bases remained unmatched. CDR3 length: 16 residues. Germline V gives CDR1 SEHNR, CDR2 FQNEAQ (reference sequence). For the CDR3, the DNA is TGTGCCAGCAGCTCAGACCCGGGACTAGCGGACCACGAGCAGTACTTC. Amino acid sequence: CASSSDPGLADHEQYF.

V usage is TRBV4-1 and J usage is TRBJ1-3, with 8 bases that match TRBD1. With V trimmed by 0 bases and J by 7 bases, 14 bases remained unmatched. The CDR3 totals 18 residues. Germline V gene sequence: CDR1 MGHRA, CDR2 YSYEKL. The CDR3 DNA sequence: TGCGCCAGCAGCCAAGATAAGGGGTGGCAGGGGGCTGTGAACACCATATATTTT. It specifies CASSQDKGWQGAVNTIYF.